What follows is one TCR beta chain and its context. This record belongs to a study of blood T cell repertoires in COVID-19. Study background: Researchers got acute and convalescent COVID-19 samples from the United States, Italy and Spain. From T cells, B-cell-depleted T cells, or PBMCs came the material, which was cDNA or gDNA.

Original analysis: Nucleated cell number was recorded as an estimate derived from reference gene primer amplification. The method was immunoSEQ multiplex PCR; TCRdb's version includes in-frame clones alone and lacks a portion of them. That table supplies the V and J calls and clone size; D and trimming were determined from the DNA. This table holds about 120,000 clones, about 80% found once. Germline CDR1 SGHTA, CDR2 FQGNSA. V lost 2 bases to trimming and J lost 4 bases, with 11 bases between them. CDR3 length: 14 amino acids. The sequencing sample was made of peripheral blood. The chain links TRBV7-2 to TRBJ1-1, with D tentatively TRBD1 (5 bases). This TCR was sampled from a woman of 80 years or more with acute or convalescent COVID-19. The CDR3 protein is CASSLNQGGTEAFF. Written as DNA, the CDR3 is TGTGCCAGCAGCTTAAACCAGGGTGGCACTGAAGCTTTCTTT.